This entry lists 30 T cell receptor beta chains sequenced from one sample in a study of CXCR3-negative and CXCR3-positive naive CD8 T cells. The libraries of TRB cDNA were constructed through 5' RACE using UMI labels. No DNA is given; TCRdb re-called the 5' RACE reads and lists each CDR3 protein once. Its clone listing holds around 60,000 distinct CDR3 sequences. Study outcomes and limitations: Higher TRB CDR3 hydrophobicity marked CXCR3-positive naive cells relative to CXCR3-negative naive cells.

For these TCRs, the target antigens are not known. Material for sequencing was naive CXCR3+ CD8+ T cells from blood. Described subset: CD45RO-CCR7+CD27+CD95- naive CD8+ T cells expressing CXCR3 (TNR3+). Source of these receptors: a human donor in good health. Some clones in this sample may be carry-over from other donors' samples.

J is TRBJ2-7 and V is TRBV14; TCRdb's D gene call, TRBD1, goes unchecked for lack of DNA. Germline V gene sequence: CDR1 SGHDN, CDR2 FVKESK. The CDR3 covers 15 residues. CDR3 sequence reads: CASSQEMTGLTEQYF.

The chain has TRBV12-3 or TRBV12-4 and TRBJ2-7; TCRdb indicates TRBD1, and absent DNA this call remains unverified. This CDR3 contains 12 residues. The CDR3 sequence: CAIRGGRDEQYF.

The chain has TRBV4-3 and TRBJ1-1. The germline V gene encodes CDR1 LGHNA and CDR2 YSLEER. The CDR3 runs to 14 residues. The CDR3 reads CASSQDRLNTEAFF.

This chain links TRBV29-1 with TRBJ1-2; the TCRdb D gene call, TRBD1, has no DNA to confirm it. CDR1 SQVTM and CDR2 ANQGSEA come from the germline V gene. This CDR3 comprises 14 residues. The CDR3 loop reads CSVPVSDRENGYTF.

The J gene is TRBJ1-1, the V gene TRBV5-4; TCRdb calls TRBD1, which cannot be checked without DNA. The CDR3 runs 15 residues. Germline V gene lookup returns CDR1 SGHNT and CDR2 YYREEE (reference sequence). CDR3 region: CASSLGTSENTEAFF.

This chain connects TRBV7-3 to TRBJ2-2; TCRdb gives TRBD2 as the D gene, but with no DNA this cannot be confirmed. Germline V CDR1 and CDR2: SGHTA, FQGTGA. There are 12 residues in the CDR3. The chain's CDR3 is CASRTPRGELFF.

The chain joins TRBV28 to TRBJ2-7; with no DNA, the TCRdb D assignment of TRBD1 cannot be verified. The CDR3 runs to 17 residues. Germline lookup yields CDR1 MDHEN and CDR2 SYDVKM. CDR3 sequence: CASRSLRGRFPSYEQYF.

The chain couples TRBV7-6 to TRBJ2-3; the TCRdb call, TRBD2, lacks DNA for checking. This CDR3 spans 16 amino acids. CDR1 is SGHVS and CDR2 is FNYEAQ in the germline V gene. CDR3 sequence reads: CASSPWGLAGWIEQYF.

V is TRBV5-1 and J is TRBJ1-1; TCRdb lists TRBD1, though no DNA is available to test this call. The CDR3 consists of 16 residues. The germline V gene encodes CDR1 SGHRS and CDR2 YFSETQ. The chain's CDR3 is CASSLALETGDTEAFF. The full variable domain, in which reference TRBV5-1 and TRBJ1-1 provide the parts outside the CDR3, is KAGVTQTPRYLIKTRGQQVTLSCSPISGHRSVSWYQQTPGQGLQFLFEYFSETQRNKGNFPGRFSGRQFSNSRSEMNVSTLELGDSALYLCASSLALETGDTEAFFGQGTRLTVV.

The chain joins TRBV20-1 to TRBJ2-3; the D call of TRBD1 rests on TCRdb alone, since no DNA is present to check it. The length of the CDR3 is 16 residues. Germline assignment: CDR1 DFQATT and CDR2 SNEGSKA (reference sequence). This CDR3 is CSARGWLQDSTDTQYF.

This chain uses TRBV29-1 with TRBJ1-3. Germline V gene lookup returns CDR1 SQVTM and CDR2 ANQGSEA. The CDR3 covers 14 residues. CDR3 protein: CSVDERVSGNTIYF.

The genes are TRBV7-9 and TRBJ1-1; TCRdb designates TRBD1, a call that cannot be tested without DNA. This CDR3 is 13 amino acids long. In germline, CDR1 is SEHNR, CDR2 FQNEAQ (reference sequence). This chain's CDR3 is CASNPHGNTEAFF.

This chain links TRBV2 with TRBJ2-6; TCRdb outputs TRBD1, but without DNA this stays unchecked. Germline V gives CDR1 SNHLY, CDR2 FYNNEI. The CDR3 is 16 residues long. The CDR3 region is CAGTGVPNSGANVLTF.

The CDR3: CSAGGDLEAFF. This chain uses TRBV20-1 with TRBJ1-1. The CDR3 has 11 residues. Germline-derived CDR1 and CDR2 are DFQATT and SNEGSKA (reference sequence).

The rearrangement uses TRBV7-9 and TRBJ2-7; TCRdb gives TRBD2 as the D gene, but with no DNA this cannot be confirmed. The V gene's germline CDR1 is SEHNR and CDR2 FQNEAQ (reference sequence). There are 14 residues in the CDR3. Here the CDR3 reads CASSLGGLTYEQYF.

Here the CDR3 reads CASSYSGGYQPQHF. The chain is built from TRBV6-6 and TRBJ1-5; absent DNA, TCRdb's TRBD1 call cannot be checked. The CDR3 is made up of 14 amino acids. Germline CDR1 reads MNHNY; CDR2 reads SVGAGI (reference sequence).

The chain recombines TRBV14 with TRBJ2-7; lacking DNA, the TRBD1 call made by TCRdb goes unchecked. Germline CDR1 reads SGHDN; CDR2 reads FVKESK. The CDR3 length is 14 residues. This CDR3 reads CASRRTDASYEQYF.

J is TRBJ1-3 and V is TRBV19. CDR1 and CDR2 from the germline V gene are LNHDA and SQIVND (reference sequence). The CDR3 totals 14 residues. CDR3 protein: CASSFGQSGNTIYF.

V gene TRBV27 combines with J gene TRBJ2-1; TCRdb's D call of TRBD2 is untestable without DNA. This CDR3 region has 12 residues. Germline values: CDR1 MNHEY, CDR2 SMNVEV (reference sequence). The CDR3 is CASSFPLSEQFF.

The rearrangement joins TRBV7-8 to TRBJ1-2; TCRdb proposes TRBD1, but this gene call is untestable without DNA. The CDR3 extends over 12 amino acids. Germline CDR1 SGHVS, CDR2 FQNEAQ. CDR3 protein: CASSLADSGYTF.

The J gene is TRBJ1-1, the V gene TRBV3-1. This CDR3 has 11 residues. The germline gives CDR1 LGHDT, CDR2 YNNKEL (reference sequence). Here the CDR3 reads CASSQGTEAFF.

The genes are TRBV7-2 and TRBJ1-3; the TCRdb D gene call, TRBD1, has no DNA to confirm it. The germline CDR1 and CDR2 sequences are SGHTA and FQGNSA. The CDR3 has 16 residues. The CDR3 loop is CASSEGQGLFANTIYF.

V and J are TRBV29-1 and TRBJ2-1; TCRdb outputs TRBD2, but without DNA this stays unchecked. The CDR3 is made up of 16 amino acids. Germline V gives CDR1 SQVTM, CDR2 ANQGSEA. The CDR3: CSVEGGLARKGNEQFF.

This chain joins TRBV12-3 or TRBV12-4 and TRBJ1-2. The CDR3 spans 12 residues. The CDR3: CASSLDLYGYTF.

CDR3 protein: CACSQGLQGTEAFF. The rearrangement links TRBV30 to TRBJ1-1; without DNA, the TCRdb call of TRBD1 cannot be checked. Germline V gives CDR1 GTSNPN, CDR2 SVGIG (reference sequence). The CDR3 loop spans 14 amino acids.

This chain connects TRBV7-9 to TRBJ1-2; the TCRdb D gene call, TRBD1, has no DNA to confirm it. CDR1 and CDR2 from the germline V gene are SEHNR and FQNEAQ (reference sequence). The CDR3 covers 19 residues. The CDR3 sequence is CASRPILRDRPLNSYGYTF.

CDR3 loop: CASSFARESGLFYEQYF. J is TRBJ2-7 and V is TRBV7-9; TCRdb's D gene call, TRBD2, goes unchecked for lack of DNA. Germline assignment: CDR1 SEHNR and CDR2 FQNEAQ (reference sequence). CDR3 length equals 17 residues.

The J gene is TRBJ1-6, the V gene TRBV13; the D call from TCRdb, TRBD1, cannot be confirmed without DNA. CDR3 length equals 16 residues. Germline V gives CDR1 PRHDT, CDR2 FYEKMQ (reference sequence). The CDR3 region is CASSTGQGGFNSPLHF.

The gene calls are TRBV7-6 and TRBJ1-6; no DNA is available, so the TRBD1 call from TCRdb remains unchecked. The CDR3 totals 17 residues. Germline V lookup: CDR1 SGHVS, CDR2 FNYEAQ. This chain's CDR3 is CASSKRVWGPYNSPLHF.

The rearrangement links TRBV6-1 to TRBJ2-7; the D gene TCRdb calls, TRBD1, cannot be checked with no DNA. CDR3 length: 15 amino acids. CDR1 MNHNS and CDR2 SASEGT come from the germline V gene. CDR3 sequence reads: CASSETGTSSYEQYF.